This entry describes one TCR beta chain. An input of roughly 0.5 to 1 ug of RNA was subjected to reverse transcription using random hexamers. With immunoSEQ multiplex PCR, TCR beta CDR3 was amplified across 54 Vbeta and 13 Jbeta. From the immunoSEQ multiplex PCR reads, TCRdb called clonotypes with MiXCR, one entry per CDR3 protein. This table holds more than 250,000 distinct CDR3 sequences, 92% found once. Trimming removed 7 bases from V and 5 bases from J, with 15 bases in between. The CDR3 totals 14 residues. The germline gives CDR1 MGHDK, CDR2 SYGVNS. This sample is drawn from a study of CD8 T cells in Susac syndrome. Sequencing targeted TCR beta in T cells from blood (CD8+ and CD4+). The multiple sclerosis control group comprised treatment-naive patients with stable or active relapsing-remitting disease. The authors negatively isolated CD8+ and CD4+ T cells and FACS-enriched TEMRA cells.

The genes are TRBV25-1 and TRBJ2-1; D not resolved. The sequencing sample was made of CD4+ T cells from PBMCs. The TCR sequence derives from a human donor with multiple sclerosis. The CDR3 spells CASIPSGRHNEQFF. The CDR3 nucleotides are TGTGCCAGCATCCCATCCGGCAGACACAATGAGCAGTTCTTC.